This T cell receptor beta chain emerged from a study of blood T cell repertoires in COVID-19. In terms of age and location, participants ranged from roughly 18 to 90 years and lived in around 22 US areas. Membership in each cohort depended on participant-reported clinical history. Donors of Cohort 3 who recovered were those that had two negative PCRs, clearance, or symptom resolution. Per the original data handling: Estimation of nucleated cell counts relied on the amplification of reference gene primers. Sequencing was performed with immunoSEQ multiplex PCR; in TCRdb, only in-frame clones are kept and a portion is missing. Clone size and V and J calls were adopted from that table, with D and trimming inferred from the DNA. Among roughly 500,000 clones, approximately 90% were seen once, and the ten largest hold roughly 8.5%. The source material was PBMCs or T cells enriched from blood (not recorded which). The TCR sequence derives from a woman in her fifties or sixties who had recovered from COVID-19.

The CDR3 nucleotides read TGTGCCAGCAGCCATGGGACAGGGGAAAACTATGGCTACACCTTC. It is translated as CASSHGTGENYGYTF. The chain recombines TRBV3-1 (or the pseudogene TRBV3-2) with TRBJ1-2; 10 positions agree with TRBD1. Trimming at V came to 3 bases and at J to 2 bases, leaving 3 bases not matched to a gene. The CDR3 length is 15 residues. Germline V gives CDR1 LGHDT, CDR2 YNNKEL (reference sequence).